Listed below are T cell receptor beta chains from one sample, sequenced in a study of blood T cell repertoires in COVID-19. Sequencing was performed with immunoSEQ multiplex PCR; in TCRdb, only in-frame clones are kept and a portion is missing. The data contain about 310,000 clones, approximately 83% of them singletons. Sequenced sample: PBMCs or T cells enriched from blood (not recorded which). All receptors come from a man aged 25-45 years who had recovered from COVID-19. Both conserved end residues are part of each CDR3. The D gene is left open where the match is weak. Expanded clones get a size class; other rows say once, few or many, or leave the size out.

CDR3: CASRLGTGVSYEQYF; DNA: TGCGCCAGCCGACTCGGGACAGGGGTCTCCTACGAGCAGTACTTC; J: TRBJ2-7; V: TRBV5-1; size: NA; D: TRBD1
CDR3: CASSRGIGTGQEKLFF; DNA: TGCGCCAGCAGCCGAGGAATCGGGACAGGGCAAGAAAAACTGTTTTTT; J: TRBJ1-4; V: TRBV4-3; size: few; D: TRBD1
CDR3: CASLWGGLADTQYF; DNA: TGTGCCTCTCTGTGGGGGGGCCTAGCAGATACGCAGTATTTT; J: TRBJ2-3; V: TRBV30; size: NA; D: NA
CDR3: CASSPRDRTNYGYTF; DNA: TGTGCCAGCAGCCCCCGGGACAGGACTAACTATGGCTACACCTTC; J: TRBJ1-2; V: TRBV14; size: few; D: TRBD1
CDR3: CASSRTSGGALKSPYEQYF; DNA: TGTGCCAGCAGCCGGACTAGCGGGGGGGCCTTAAAATCACCCTACGAGCAGTACTTC; J: TRBJ2-7; V: TRBV27; size: NA; D: TRBD2
CDR3: CASSQGLAPYNEQFF; DNA: TGCGCCAGCAGCCAGGGACTAGCGCCCTACAATGAGCAGTTCTTC; J: TRBJ2-1; V: TRBV4-1; size: NA; D: TRBD2
CDR3: CASSPGPGGPANEQFF; DNA: TGTGCCAGCAGCCCGGGGCCGGGGGGGCCGGCAAATGAGCAGTTCTTC; J: TRBJ2-1; V: TRBV7-9; size: NA; D: TRBD2
CDR3: CASSESQGNQPQHF; DNA: TGTGCCAGCAGTGAATCACAGGGCAATCAGCCCCAGCATTTT; J: TRBJ1-5; V: TRBV2; size: NA; D: NA
CDR3: CASSLASWWDTGKLFF; DNA: TGTGCCAGCAGCTTAGCTAGTTGGTGGGATACCGGGAAGCTGTTTTTT; J: TRBJ2-2; V: TRBV11-1; size: NA; D: NA
CDR3: CATSLRHQTYGYTF; DNA: TGTGCCACATCCCTGCGGCACCAGACCTATGGCTACACCTTC; J: TRBJ1-2; V: TRBV19; size: few; D: NA
CDR3: CASIRGQGTYEQYF; DNA: TGTGCCAGCATTCGGGGACAAGGAACCTACGAGCAGTACTTC; J: TRBJ2-7; V: TRBV6-5; size: NA; D: NA
CDR3: CASSNDGGGQETQYF; DNA: TGTGCCAGCAGCAATGATGGGGGCGGACAAGAGACCCAGTACTTC; J: TRBJ2-5; V: TRBV5-6; size: NA; D: NA
CDR3: CAWTLLRGGVDEQFF; DNA: TGTGCCTGGACTCTGCTCCGCGGGGGCGTAGATGAGCAGTTCTTC; J: TRBJ2-1; V: TRBV30; size: NA; D: NA
CDR3: CASSPQGGTEAFF; DNA: TGTGCCAGCAGCCCACAGGGGGGCACTGAAGCTTTCTTT; J: TRBJ1-1; V: TRBV7-3; size: NA; D: TRBD1
CDR3: CASSQDFHGVLHF; DNA: TGCGCCAGCAGCCAAGATTTTCACGGGGTCCTCCACTTT; J: TRBJ1-6; V: TRBV4-3; size: NA; D: NA
CDR3: CASSEALRGETQYF; DNA: TGTGCCAGCAGTGAAGCGCTTCGGGGAGAGACCCAGTACTTC; J: TRBJ2-5; V: TRBV6-1; size: NA; D: NA
CDR3: CASSPDSLHEKLFF; DNA: TGTGCCAGCAGCCCGGACAGCTTACATGAAAAACTGTTTTTT; J: TRBJ1-4; V: TRBV7-2; size: NA; D: NA
CDR3: CASSFQRMNTEAFF; DNA: TGTGCCAGCAGTTTCCAGAGGATGAACACTGAAGCTTTCTTT; J: TRBJ1-1; V: TRBV27; size: NA; D: NA
CDR3: CASSLASRGNTIYF; DNA: TGTGCCAGCAGCTTAGCCTCCCGGGGAAACACCATATATTTT; J: TRBJ1-3; V: TRBV7-9; size: once; D: NA
CDR3: CATTREGEQFF; DNA: TGTGCTACTACGAGGGAGGGTGAGCAGTTCTTC; J: TRBJ2-1; V: TRBV12-5; size: NA; D: TRBD2
CDR3: CASSYSAGGGTDTQYF; DNA: TGTGCCAGCAGTTACTCTGCGGGGGGAGGCACAGATACGCAGTATTTT; J: TRBJ2-3; V: TRBV6-2/TRBV6-3; size: NA; D: TRBD2
CDR3: CASSLSVIYGYTF; DNA: TGTGCCAGCAGTTTATCGGTGATCTATGGCTACACCTTC; J: TRBJ1-2; V: TRBV28; size: once; D: NA
CDR3: CASSLSINRGTGELFF; DNA: TGTGCCAGCAGCTTGAGTATTAACAGGGGCACCGGGGAGCTGTTTTTT; J: TRBJ2-2; V: TRBV5-5; size: NA; D: TRBD1
CDR3: CASSLTGFSYNEQFF; DNA: TGTGCCAGCAGTCTTACAGGGTTCTCCTACAATGAGCAGTTCTTC; J: TRBJ2-1; V: TRBV27; size: NA; D: NA
CDR3: CAWSVDSPEQYF; DNA: TGTGCCTGGAGTGTGGACAGTCCCGAGCAGTACTTC; J: TRBJ2-7; V: TRBV30; size: NA; D: NA
CDR3: CASSQRGGFDSPLHF; DNA: TGCGCCAGCAGCCAACGAGGGGGTTTTGATTCACCCCTCCACTTT; J: TRBJ1-6; V: TRBV4-1; size: NA; D: NA
CDR3: CASSPDGGSMNTEAFF; DNA: TGTGCCAGCAGCCCCGACGGGGGGTCAATGAACACTGAAGCTTTCTTT; J: TRBJ1-1; V: TRBV14; size: NA; D: NA
CDR3: CAWSPQTGSNQPQHF; DNA: TGTGCCTGGAGTCCTCAGACGGGTAGCAATCAGCCCCAGCATTTT; J: TRBJ1-5; V: TRBV30; size: NA; D: NA
CDR3: CASSPTGGSETQYF; DNA: TGTGCCAGCAGTCCAACAGGGGGCTCAGAGACCCAGTACTTC; J: TRBJ2-5; V: TRBV7-2; size: NA; D: TRBD1
CDR3: CATSRAGTGNNEQFF; DNA: TGTGCCACCAGCAGAGCCGGGACAGGGAACAATGAGCAGTTCTTC; J: TRBJ2-1; V: TRBV15; size: NA; D: TRBD1
CDR3: CASSAQTVTDTQYF; DNA: TGCGCCAGCAGCGCCCAGACTGTCACAGATACGCAGTATTTT; J: TRBJ2-3; V: TRBV5-1; size: NA; D: NA